The source of this TCR beta chain is a study of blood T cell repertoires in COVID-19 (dated by TCRdb to the early 2020s). Regarding the research as a whole: Samples from collaborators originated in the United States, Italy and Spain and spanned both the acute and convalescent phases of COVID-19. The material from the prospective study consisted of cDNA or gDNA derived from T cells, B-cell-depleted T cells, or PBMCs. The dataset comprised deeply sampled blood TCRbeta repertoires from subjects exposed to, actively infected with, or recovered from COVID-19. The repertoires were released in a freely available public database intended as a resource for research on the immune response to SARS-CoV-2. The samples were drawn from the first 160 participants of the ongoing ImmuneRACE study and from 1,254 subjects provided by 6 global collaborators. Sample metadata almost always included a de-identified subject ID, COVID-19 status, age in years and sex. Where available, HLA class I and class II types were taken from metadata supplied by the sample provider and were not determined by assay-based typing.

The CDR3 contains 15 residues, cysteine and phenylalanine counted. The only DNA kept is the CDR3, 45 bases in frame from the first base. Via the germline V gene, CDR1 is KGHSH and CDR2 LQKENI. Trimming removed 4 bases from V and 1 base from J; the gene matches leave 5 bases unexplained. Another Seattle source contributed samples from volunteer blood donors who had recovered from COVID-19. Each collaborating institution followed its own protocols to collect whole blood in K2EDTA tubes. For TCRbeta analysis, collaborators shipped samples in one of three forms: frozen whole blood, isolated PBMCs, or DNA extracted from either of those sample types. Concerning this clone: No antigen is known for it. Base qualities are not recorded, but no much larger clone differs from it by a single base.

TCRbeta CDR3 regions were amplified from genomic DNA by means of the immunoSEQ Assay, a bias-controlled multiplex PCR. In the source study's methods: Within the assay, amplification of reference gene primers was used to estimate how many nucleated cells each sample contained. Sequence reads were collapsed and filtered to measure the absolute abundance of every unique TCRbeta CDR3 rearrangement. Productive Simpson clonality was computed per sample as the square root of Simpson's diversity index over productive rearrangements. TCRdb limited this immuneACCESS table to in-frame rearrangements with V and J called. A share of clones is missing; checked studies link under half to unresolved V genes, and the rest is unexplained. The DNA gave D and trimming, while V, J and clone size come from that table. A total of fewer than 300,000 clones appear in this sample, more than 75% of them only once. The ten largest clones add up to around 10% of the sample.

The paper as a whole reports these results and caveats: Clinical and demographic metadata were provided uncurated, with the amount varying by source and participant.

The source material was peripheral blood. This TCR was recovered from a man aged 35-49 years who had recovered from COVID-19. The rearrangement combines TRBV18 with TRBJ2-3, and 7 junction bases match TRBD1. This receptor carries the CDR3 CASSLGTARTDTQYF. Here is the DNA: TGTGCCAGCTCACTCGGGACAGCCCGCACAGATACGCAGTATTTT.